The 27 T cell receptor beta chains listed next were all sequenced from one sample in a study of T-cell reconstitution after alpha-beta-depleted transplantation in children. A library of TCRbeta sequences, prepared with unique molecular identifiers, was generated. TCRdb fed the PCR reads into MiXCR, producing one record per CDR3 protein. Seen here are almost 400,000 distinct CDR3 sequences, around 21% observed once, and the top ten hold 3.8%. This sample comprised PBMCs from the stem cell graft donor, obtained from the stem cell graft. These receptors were obtained from a human donor who donated a stem cell graft to a child with acute myeloid leukemia.

This clonotype was found a few times. V is TRBV20-1 and J is TRBJ2-3; D is unresolved. This CDR3 contains 10 residues. CDR1 is DFQATT and CDR2 is SNEGSKA in the germline V gene (reference sequence). Trimming shortened V by 4 bases and J by 5 bases, and 4 bases separated the two germline ends. The CDR3 protein is CSAILDTQYF. CDR3 sequence (DNA): TGCAGTGCTATTCTAGATACGCAGTATTTT.

The chain recombines TRBV13 with TRBJ2-1; weak D call: TRBD2 (5 bases). Trimming stripped 7 bases from V and 0 bases from J, with 13 bases between. The CDR3 loop spans 15 amino acids. Germline CDR1 is PRHDT and CDR2 is FYEKMQ (reference sequence). In nucleotides, the CDR3 is TGTGCCAGCAAGATAGCGCCCAGCTCCTACAATGAGCAGTTCTTC. This codes for CASKIAPSSYNEQFF.

There are many counts of this clonotype. The chain links TRBV20-1 to TRBJ2-7, with TRBD2 identical over 9 bases. V gave up 0 bases and J gave up 2 bases; unmatched junction bases: 5. In germline, CDR1 is DFQATT, CDR2 SNEGSKA (reference sequence). The CDR3 is made up of 15 amino acids. Here the CDR3 reads CSARDLAGGPYEQYF. As DNA, the CDR3 is TGCAGTGCTAGAGATTTGGCGGGAGGGCCCTACGAGCAGTACTTC.

This clonotype was seen at least ten times. The chain links TRBV20-1 to TRBJ2-7; 10 positions agree with TRBD2. This CDR3 has 14 amino acids. With 2 bases clipped from V and 4 bases from J, the junction kept 5 bases outside the gene matches. CDR1 and CDR2 (germline): DFQATT, SNEGSKA (reference sequence). CDR3 bases: TGCAGTGCTAGAAACCTAGCGGGAGTGTACGAGCAGTACTTC. This sequence encodes CSARNLAGVYEQYF.

This clonotype has just a few counts. V gene TRBV12-3 or TRBV12-4 combines with J gene TRBJ2-1; D could derive from TRBD1 or TRBD2 (5 bases each). V gave up 6 bases and J gave up 0 bases, with 12 bases separating them. This CDR3 is built from 15 residues. The CDR3 sequence is CASSRGVSSYNEQFF. In DNA, the CDR3 is TGTGCCAGCAGCCGAGGGGTGAGCTCCTACAATGAGCAGTTCTTC.

The table lists this clonotype with many counts. The chain joins TRBV7-2 to TRBJ2-1; a weak D match, TRBD2 (5 bases). This CDR3 is 15 amino acids long. Germline loops: CDR1 SGHTA, CDR2 FQGNSA. Trimming removed 2 bases from V and 1 base from J, with 9 bases in between. The CDR3 sequence: CASSLRSVSYNEQFF. DNA of the CDR3: TGTGCCAGCAGCTTACGTAGCGTTTCCTACAATGAGCAGTTCTTC.

This clonotype was detected a few times. The chain joins TRBV6-5 to TRBJ2-1; 9 nucleotides align to TRBD1. Germline CDR1 MNHEY, CDR2 SVGAGI. The CDR3 totals 14 residues. The V segment lost 3 bases and the J segment 6 bases; nucleotides outside the gene matches: 3. CDR3 nucleotides: TGTGCCAGCAGTTATGTGACAGGGGGCAATGAGCAGTTCTTC. This sequence encodes CASSYVTGGNEQFF.

This clonotype was seen more than once but under ten times. This chain links TRBV7-8 with TRBJ2-7, with a possible D match to TRBD2 (5 bases). The CDR3 sequence is 12 residues long. Trimming took off 5 bases at V and 11 bases at J, with 16 bases between the two ends. Germline V gene sequence: CDR1 SGHVS, CDR2 FQNEAQ. CDR3 coding DNA: TGTGCCAGCAGCCCCGGACTGCATGACGAGTACTTC. It translates to CASSPGLHDEYF.

This clonotype was detected only once. The gene calls are TRBV20-1 and TRBJ2-2; D is undetermined. V was shortened by 8 bases and J by 4 bases, with 17 bases between the two germline ends. The CDR3 is made up of 14 amino acids. Looked up from germline, CDR1 is DFQATT and CDR2 is SNEGSKA (reference sequence). CDR3 in amino acids: CSIHGIHSTGELFF. In DNA form, the CDR3 reads TGCAGTATACATGGGATACACAGCACCGGGGAGCTGTTTTTT.

The chain carries TRBV20-1 and TRBJ2-1, with TRBD2 matching 7 bases. This CDR3 spans 15 amino acids. CDR1 and CDR2 (germline): DFQATT, SNEGSKA (reference sequence). The V and J ends lost 6 bases and 9 bases, in that order; junction bases with no gene match: 17. The CDR3 spells CSATFLASPGGEQFF. CDR3 nucleotides: TGCAGTGCCACGTTTCTAGCGAGTCCGGGGGGTGAGCAGTTCTTC.

The table lists this clonotype with a count of one. The V gene is TRBV27, the J gene TRBJ2-7; 11 nucleotides align to TRBD2. In germline, CDR1 is MNHEY, CDR2 SMNVEV (reference sequence). After removal of 6 bases from V and 0 bases from J, the junction contained 4 bases not matched to a gene. This CDR3 region has 15 residues. Here the CDR3 reads CASSIAGGSSYEQYF. The CDR3 coding sequence is TGTGCCAGCAGCATAGCGGGAGGGAGCTCCTACGAGCAGTACTTC.

This clonotype was recorded a few times. The rearrangement links TRBV3-1 to TRBJ2-7; 9 bases are a match to TRBD2. The CDR3 is 16 residues long. Germline V gives CDR1 LGHDT, CDR2 YNNKEL (reference sequence). With V trimmed by 0 bases and J by 3 bases, 6 bases remained unmatched. The DNA for the CDR3 is TGTGCCAGCAGCCAAGAGTTGCTAGCGGGGCGCTACGAGCAGTACTTC. The encoded protein is CASSQELLAGRYEQYF.

The V call is TRBV7-6, the J call TRBJ2-5; 11 bases align to TRBD2. From germline, CDR1 is SGHVS and CDR2 FNYEAQ. This CDR3 comprises 15 residues. J was trimmed by 4 bases and V by 5 bases; bases with no gene match: 6. In DNA form, the CDR3 reads TGTGCCAGCAGCGCCGGGACTAGCGGAAGAGAGACCCAGTACTTC. This sequence encodes CASSAGTSGRETQYF.

This chain joins TRBV3-1 and TRBJ2-1, with a weak D call TRBD1 (5 bases). The CDR3 totals 15 residues. The V and J ends lost 0 bases and 10 bases respectively, with 16 bases between them. Per germline, CDR1 LGHDT and CDR2 YNNKEL (reference sequence). The CDR3 nucleotides are TGTGCCAGCAGCCAAGATCTGGGCAGTAGGGGCGAGCAGTTCTTC. It specifies CASSQDLGSRGEQFF.

The chain is built from TRBV5-1 and TRBJ2-2; a possible D gene is TRBD2 (6 bases). V lost 5 bases to trimming and J lost 6 bases, with 8 bases between them. The CDR3 totals 12 residues. Looked up from germline, CDR1 is SGHRS and CDR2 is YFSETQ. The CDR3 DNA follows: TGCGCCAGCAGACCGGGGGCCGGGGAGCTGTTTTTT. Its protein is CASRPGAGELFF.

This clonotype was seen a handful of times. This rearrangement joins TRBV2 to TRBJ2-7; D ambiguous. Trimming left V 3 bases short and J 4 bases short, with 10 bases between. CDR3 size: 13 residues. From germline, CDR1 is SNHLY and CDR2 FYNNEI. The CDR3 here is CASSEVLGYEQYF. CDR3 bases: TGTGCCAGCAGTGAGGTTTTAGGGTACGAGCAGTACTTC.

This chain's CDR3 is CSVLPTRAGELFF. The CDR3 bases are TGCAGCGTTCTACCCACGAGGGCCGGGGAGCTGTTTTTT. The genes are TRBV29-1 and TRBJ2-2, with a possible D match to TRBD2 (5 bases). Trimming stripped 5 bases from V and 6 bases from J, with 13 bases between. The CDR3 has 13 residues. The germline V gene encodes CDR1 SQVTM and CDR2 ANQGSEA.

The chain recombines TRBV12-3 or TRBV12-4 with TRBJ1-5, with unresolved D. There are 15 residues in the CDR3. V was shortened by 4 bases and J by 4 bases, with 14 bases between the two germline ends. For the CDR3, the DNA is TGTGCCAGCAGTTCCTCTGCTAGGGCAAATCAGCCCCAGCATTTT. Its protein is CASSSSARANQPQHF.

This clonotype was seen a handful of times. The chain employs TRBV7-8 and TRBJ2-1; D not certain. The CDR3 extends over 17 amino acids. CDR1 and CDR2 (germline): SGHVS, FQNEAQ. V lost 2 bases and J 6 bases, leaving 20 bases between the germline ends. CDR3 protein: CASSLIIMGYRGNEQFF. In nucleotides, the CDR3 is TGTGCCAGCAGCTTAATAATTATGGGGTATCGCGGCAATGAGCAGTTCTTC.

This clonotype was seen only a few times. This rearrangement joins TRBV27 to TRBJ2-3; TRBD1 might be the D (5 bases). Trimming took 2 bases from V and 0 from J, leaving 9 bases between them. In germline, CDR1 is MNHEY, CDR2 SMNVEV (reference sequence). This CDR3 region has 15 residues. CDR3: CASSLGAKSTDTQYF. The CDR3 DNA sequence: TGTGCCAGCAGTTTAGGGGCAAAGAGCACAGATACGCAGTATTTT.

This chain joins TRBV7-9 and TRBJ2-1, with 10 bases matching TRBD2. The CDR3 length is 16 residues. V was clipped by 1 base and J by 9 bases; unmatched bases: 9. Germline assignment: CDR1 SEHNR and CDR2 FQNEAQ (reference sequence). The CDR3 sequence: CASSLVPSGSLGEQFF. The DNA of the CDR3 is TGTGCCAGCAGCTTAGTACCTAGCGGGAGTCTTGGTGAGCAGTTCTTC.

This clonotype was seen a handful of times. The chain combines TRBV6-5 with TRBJ2-3, with 8 bases identical to TRBD2. The germline V gene encodes CDR1 MNHEY and CDR2 SVGAGI. This CDR3 has 16 amino acids. V trimming: 6 bases; J trimming: 4 bases; junction bases outside the gene matches: 12. DNA of the CDR3: TGTGCCAGCAGCTACAGGCGGGAACTAGCGGCAGATACGCAGTATTTT. It codes for CASSYRRELAADTQYF.

This clonotype came up many times. The CDR3 loop reads CASSEAGGTDTQYF. CDR3 coding DNA: TGTGCCAGCAGTGAAGCGGGAGGCACAGATACGCAGTATTTT. This chain joins TRBV6-4 and TRBJ2-3; 8 bases agree with TRBD2. The J segment lost 1 base and the V segment lost 3 bases, leaving 0 bases of the junction unmatched. The CDR3 sequence is 14 residues long. Germline V gives CDR1 MRHNA, CDR2 SNTAGT.

This clonotype turned up a few times. V and J are TRBV4-2 and TRBJ2-7; tentatively, D is TRBD1 (6 bases). Trimming removed 0 bases from V and 3 bases from J, with 12 bases in between. CDR1 and CDR2 from the germline V gene are LGHNA and YNFKEQ. The CDR3 runs 15 residues. This chain's CDR3 is CASSQERQVGYEQYF. In DNA form, the CDR3 reads TGTGCCAGCAGCCAAGAACGACAGGTGGGCTACGAGCAGTACTTC.

The V and J genes are TRBV28 and TRBJ2-1, with TRBD2 matching over 10 bases. CDR3 length: 18 amino acids. CDR1 is MDHEN, CDR2 SYDVKM, per germline. Losses at the gene ends were 5 bases for V and 0 bases for J; bases not matched to a gene: 10. CDR3 protein: CASSPQGLATSSYNEQFF. CDR3 bases: TGTGCCAGCAGTCCCCAGGGACTAGCGACCAGCTCCTACAATGAGCAGTTCTTC.

The chain uses TRBV12-3 or TRBV12-4 and TRBJ2-1; 9 bases align to TRBD2. Trimming removed 3 bases from V and 9 bases from J; junction bases left unmatched: 9. The CDR3 runs 15 residues. The CDR3 here is CASSLGLAGRSEQFF. The CDR3, as DNA: TGTGCCAGCAGTTTGGGGCTAGCGGGGAGGAGTGAGCAGTTCTTC.

The rearrangement links TRBV7-8 to TRBJ2-3; the match to TRBD2 covers 9 bases. The CDR3 loop spans 16 amino acids. Germline CDR1 is SGHVS and CDR2 is FQNEAQ. Losses at the gene ends were 4 bases for V and 4 bases for J; bases not matched to a gene: 9. The CDR3 protein is CASSSLAGVGADTQYF. CDR3 coding DNA: TGTGCCAGCAGCTCCTTAGCGGGAGTGGGGGCAGATACGCAGTATTTT.